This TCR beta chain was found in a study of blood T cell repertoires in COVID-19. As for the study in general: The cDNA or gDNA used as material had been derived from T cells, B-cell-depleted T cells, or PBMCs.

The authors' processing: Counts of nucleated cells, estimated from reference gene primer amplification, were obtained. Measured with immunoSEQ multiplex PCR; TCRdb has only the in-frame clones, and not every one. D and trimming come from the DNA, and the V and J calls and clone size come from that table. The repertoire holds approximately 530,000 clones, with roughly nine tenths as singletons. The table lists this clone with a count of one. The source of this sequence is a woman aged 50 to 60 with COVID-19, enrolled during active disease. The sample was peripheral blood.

The CDR3 DNA is TGCGCCAGCACCCTGGGGCCGTCAGGCTACGAGCAGTACTTC. Protein: CASTLGPSGYEQYF. The V gene is TRBV5-1, the J gene TRBJ2-7, with D tentatively TRBD1 (5 bases). Germline assignment: CDR1 SGHRS and CDR2 YFSETQ. Trimming cost V 6 bases and J 3 bases, with 16 bases left between them. The CDR3 is 14 amino acids.